Listed here is a single T cell receptor beta chain. Sequenced by immunoSEQ multiplex PCR; TCRdb stores in-frame clones only, minus some. The repertoire includes approximately 280,000 clones, less than 85% of them detected once, and about 2.5% sits in the top ten. This sample is part of a study of blood T cell repertoires in COVID-19. There are 16 residues in the CDR3. The V and J ends lost 4 bases and 0 bases respectively, with 14 bases between them. In germline, CDR1 is SGHNT, CDR2 YYREEE (reference sequence). Clinical histories supplied by participants themselves formed the basis of cohort assignment.

The source of this sequence is a woman aged 50 to 65 who had recovered from COVID-19. The specimen sequenced was PBMCs or T cells enriched from blood (not recorded which). The chain couples TRBV5-4 to TRBJ1-3, with D tentatively TRBD1 (6 bases). The CDR3 is CASSVDRPFSGNTIYF. The CDR3 DNA reads as TGTGCCAGCAGCGTAGACAGGCCCTTCTCTGGAAACACCATATATTTT. The full variable domain, in which reference TRBV5-4 and TRBJ1-3 provide the parts outside the CDR3, is ETGVTQSPTHLIKTRGQQVTLRCSSQSGHNTVSWYQQALGQGPQFIFQYYREEENGRGNFPPRFSGLQFPNYSSELNVNALELDDSALYLCASSVDRPFSGNTIYFGEGSWLTVV.